Listed below are T cell receptor beta chains from one sample, sequenced in a study of T cell repertoires in cytomegalovirus infection. TCRdb reprocessed the reads via MiXCR and lists one record per CDR3 protein. The repertoire includes approximately 250,000 distinct CDR3 sequences, approximately 22% of them detected once, and about 20% sits in the top ten. Input material: CD8+ T cells from PBMCs. These receptors all stem from a human donor in good health (CMV status not recorded). Some clones in this sample may be carry-over from other donors' samples. Each CDR3 is given with its conserved first and last residue. Each record gives: V gene, D gene, clone size, J gene, CDR3 protein, CDR3 DNA. A D gene is named only where the DNA matches it firmly. A row's size may be missing; if present it is once, few, many or a size class.

TRBV20-1	NA	few	TRBJ2-1	CSARAGEPEQFF	TGCAGTGCTAGAGCGGGGGAGCCTGAGCAGTTCTTC
TRBV19	TRBD1	many	TRBJ2-7	CASSGRDRDYEQYF	TGTGCCAGTAGTGGTCGGGACAGGGACTACGAGCAGTACTTC
TRBV5-4	TRBD2	NA	TRBJ2-4	CASSYASGGAENIQYF	TGTGCCAGCAGCTACGCTAGCGGGGGGGCAGAAAACATTCAGTACTTC
TRBV20-1	NA	NA	TRBJ2-2	CSASRGNTGELFF	TGCAGTGCTAGTCGCGGGAACACCGGGGAGCTGTTTTTT
TRBV20-1	TRBD2	NA	TRBJ2-1	CSARGTSVYNEQFF	TGCAGTGCTAGGGGGACTAGCGTATACAATGAGCAGTTCTTC
TRBV7-8	NA	many	TRBJ2-7	CASSSDSTYEQYF	TGTGCCAGCAGCTCCGACAGCACCTACGAGCAGTACTTC
TRBV28	NA	few	TRBJ2-3	CASGQRGEGTDTQYF	TGTGCCAGCGGGCAAAGGGGGGAAGGCACAGATACGCAGTATTTT
TRBV4-1	NA	few	TRBJ1-2	CASSQEEGNGYYGYTF	TGCGCCAGCAGCCAAGAGGAGGGTAACGGGTACTATGGCTACACCTTC
TRBV19	NA	NA	TRBJ2-7	CASSLASWAEQYF	TGTGCCAGTAGCCTCGCGTCCTGGGCTGAGCAGTACTTC
TRBV28	TRBD1	NA	TRBJ1-5	CASIQQGEGNQPQHF	TGTGCCAGCATCCAGCAGGGGGAGGGGAATCAGCCCCAGCATTTT
TRBV5-1	NA	NA	TRBJ2-7	CASSLAVGVDEQYF	TGCGCCAGCAGCTTGGCAGTGGGGGTCGACGAGCAGTACTTC
TRBV12-3/TRBV12-4	NA	few	TRBJ2-1	CASSPQAPGEDEQFF	TGTGCCAGCAGTCCCCAAGCCCCAGGGGAAGATGAGCAGTTCTTC